Detailed here is one T cell receptor beta chain. Its specificity is unknown. Building the TCR beta libraries relied on iRepertoire HTBI primers, and CDR3 regions underwent Arm-PCR. TCRdb independently ran MiXCR on the multiplex PCR reads; one entry per CDR3 protein. The sample holds a few hundred thousand distinct CDR3 sequences; roughly 15% are singletons and the top ten take around 23%. This sample is part of a study of regulatory T cells in long-lasting Graves disease. The germline V gene has CDR1 LNHNV and CDR2 YYDKDF (reference sequence). Trimming at V came to 6 bases and at J to 1 base, leaving 2 bases not matched to a gene. This CDR3 is 13 amino acids long. As for time point: newly diagnosed GD, antithyroid drugs for less than 3 months. The TCR library was made from RNA extracted from PBMCs. Patients with Graves' disease were diagnosed by American Thyroid Association guidelines. Study results and caveats: Whereas about a thousand public clonotypes were shared by new patients, persistent patients shared more, at 2,500 to 3,000.

This same sample was also part of a study on T cells in Graves' hyperthyroidism and ophthalmopathy.

The sequences come from peripheral blood mononuclear cells (PBMCs), collected at new diagnosis, from a patient treated with antithyroid drugs. The origin of this receptor is a woman under 30 with Graves disease. V and J are TRBV15 and TRBJ1-1, with 7 bases that match TRBD1. This chain's CDR3 is CATSTGANTEAFF. The CDR3, as DNA: TGTGCCACCAGTACAGGGGCGAACACTGAAGCTTTCTTT.